The 12 T cell receptor beta chains below were found in one sample sequenced in a study of response to subunit inactivated influenza vaccine. MiXCR, applied by TCRdb to the RT-PCR reads, yields one record per CDR3 protein. The data contain 170,000 or so distinct CDR3 sequences, roughly a tenth of them singletons. Here the sequenced sample was CD8+ T cells sorted from PBMCs, taken around 25 months after vaccination. Receptors originate from a man aged 50 to 69 who received an inactivated influenza vaccine.

This clonotype was seen a few times. This rearrangement joins TRBV29-1 to TRBJ2-5, with 8 bases that match TRBD1. Trimming at V came to 1 base and at J to 0 bases, leaving 1 base not matched to a gene. This CDR3 is built from 14 residues. From germline, CDR1 is SQVTM and CDR2 ANQGSEA. The CDR3 DNA reads TGCAGCGTTGAAGGGACAGGGAACCAAGAGACCCAGTACTTC. Translation gives CSVEGTGNQETQYF. Supplemented by reference TRBV29-1 and TRBJ2-5, the full variable domain reads SAVISQKPSRDICQRGTSLTIQCQVDSQVTMMFWYRQQPGQSLTLIATANQGSEATYESGFVIDKFPISRPNLTFSTLTVSNMSPEDSSIYLCSVEGTGNQETQYFGPGTRLLVL.

The sample holds a few counts of this clonotype. The chain couples TRBV2 to TRBJ2-3; D perhaps matches TRBD2 (5 bases). Germline values: CDR1 SNHLY, CDR2 FYNNEI. V lost 2 bases to trimming and J lost 5 bases, with 14 bases between them. The CDR3 has 15 residues. In DNA, the CDR3 is TGTGCCAGCAGTGAAAGGTGGACTGGGCGAGATACGCAGTATTTT. As protein: CASSERWTGRDTQYF.

This clonotype was recorded a few times. This chain links TRBV11-2 with TRBJ2-4; TRBD1 aligns across 7 bases. The germline V gene encodes CDR1 SGHAT and CDR2 FQNNGV. There are 12 residues in the CDR3. J was trimmed by 14 bases and V by 1 base; bases with no gene match: 5. CDR3 bases: TGTGCCAGCAGCTTAGGGGCCGACAGGGAGTACTTC. Its translation is CASSLGADREYF.

This clonotype was detected a few times. DNA of the CDR3: TGTGCCAGCAGCCAAGATCAGAGCGGGAGGGGGTTTCAGGCAGATACGCAGTATTTT. Its protein product is CASSQDQSGRGFQADTQYF. This chain connects TRBV4-2 to TRBJ2-3; 10 positions agree with TRBD2. Trimming cost V 0 bases and J 4 bases; bases outside gene matches: 13. Germline V gene sequence: CDR1 LGHNA, CDR2 YNFKEQ. This CDR3 region has 19 residues.

The chain has TRBV3-1 and TRBJ2-3; the D gene is possibly TRBD2 (6 bases). Between the trimmed V and J ends, which lost 5 bases and 2 bases, there was a span of 20 bases. The CDR3 contains 17 residues. The germline V gene encodes CDR1 LGHDT and CDR2 YNNKEL (reference sequence). Here the CDR3 reads CASSFSPGTGLTDTQYF. CDR3 nucleotide sequence: TGTGCCAGCAGCTTCTCTCCCGGGACTGGACTCACAGATACGCAGTATTTT.

The chain links TRBV29-1 to TRBJ2-2; 8 bases fit TRBD2. The CDR3 is 13 residues long. The germline V gene encodes CDR1 SQVTM and CDR2 ANQGSEA. Unmatched junction bases numbered 5, after V lost 6 bases and J lost 5 bases. The CDR3 reads CSVSGGPTGELFF. The CDR3 DNA follows: TGCAGCGTGTCGGGAGGGCCAACCGGGGAGCTGTTTTTT.

In this sample, this clonotype turned up many times. The CDR3 here is CASSLAWDREGYGYTF. The CDR3 bases are TGTGCCAGCAGTTTAGCTTGGGACAGGGAAGGCTATGGCTACACCTTC. V gene TRBV12-3 or TRBV12-4 combines with J gene TRBJ1-2; 9 bases line up with TRBD1. Germline trimming cut 0 bases from V and 4 bases from J; bases unmatched to any gene: 6. The CDR3 consists of 16 residues.

Ten or more counts support this clonotype. This sequence joins TRBV11-2 and TRBJ2-7; D is uncertain. With 0 bases removed from V and 7 bases from J, the gap between germline ends came to 22 bases. This CDR3 is 17 amino acids long. Germline V gene sequence: CDR1 SGHAT, CDR2 FQNNGV. CDR3 protein: CASSLEPTRVSPGEQYF. CDR3 sequence (DNA): TGTGCCAGCAGCTTAGAGCCGACAAGGGTTTCCCCCGGGGAGCAGTACTTC.

CDR3 sequence: CASSYKATTEAFF. In nucleotides, the CDR3 is TGTGCCAGCAGTTATAAGGCGACCACTGAAGCTTTCTTT. The V and J genes are TRBV6-5 and TRBJ1-1; D gene uncertain. Germline values: CDR1 MNHEY, CDR2 SVGAGI. Trimming left V 3 bases short and J 4 bases short, with 9 bases between. This CDR3 spans 13 amino acids.

There are many counts of this clonotype. The V and J genes are TRBV28 and TRBJ2-3; D gene ambiguous. The CDR3 sequence is 15 residues long. Germline lookup yields CDR1 MDHEN and CDR2 SYDVKM. The V gene lost 2 bases and the J gene lost 0 bases, with 9 bases spanning the gap. CDR3 amino acids: CASSLALDSTDTQYF. The CDR3 DNA is TGTGCCAGCAGTTTAGCGCTCGATAGCACAGATACGCAGTATTTT.

This clonotype was counted a few times. This chain connects TRBV19 to TRBJ2-3, with 10 positions matching TRBD1. Germline assignment: CDR1 LNHDA and CDR2 SQIVND (reference sequence). The CDR3 loop spans 16 amino acids. Trimming cost V 3 bases and J 1 base; bases outside gene matches: 4. The CDR3, as DNA: TGTGCCAGTAGTATCTACGGGACAGGGGGCACAGATACGCAGTATTTT. It encodes CASSIYGTGGTDTQYF.

This clonotype was counted between two and nine times. The chain has TRBV5-1 and TRBJ2-7; 10 bases fit TRBD1. Germline V gene data show CDR1 as SGHRS and CDR2 as YFSETQ. The CDR3 spans 15 residues. Trimming removed 3 bases from V and 4 bases from J; junction bases left unmatched: 7. The CDR3: CASSSEDRGSYEQYF. The CDR3 bases are TGCGCCAGCAGCTCCGAGGACAGGGGGAGTTACGAGCAGTACTTC.